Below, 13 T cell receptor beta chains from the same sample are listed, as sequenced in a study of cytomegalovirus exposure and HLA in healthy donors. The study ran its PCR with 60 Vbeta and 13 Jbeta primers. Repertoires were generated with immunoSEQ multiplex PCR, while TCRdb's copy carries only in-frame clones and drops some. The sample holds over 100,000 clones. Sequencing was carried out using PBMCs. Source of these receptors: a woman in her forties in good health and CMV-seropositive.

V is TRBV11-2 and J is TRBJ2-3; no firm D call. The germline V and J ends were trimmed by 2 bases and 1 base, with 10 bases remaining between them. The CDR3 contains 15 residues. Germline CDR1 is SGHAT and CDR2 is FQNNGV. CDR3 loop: CASSLNPQRTDTQYF. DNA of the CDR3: TGTGCCAGCAGCTTAAACCCACAGCGCACAGATACGCAGTATTTT.

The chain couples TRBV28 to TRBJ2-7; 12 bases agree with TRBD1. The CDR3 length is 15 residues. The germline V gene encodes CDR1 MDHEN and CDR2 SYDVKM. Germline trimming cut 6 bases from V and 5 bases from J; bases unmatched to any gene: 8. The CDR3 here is CASRLWGTGGHEQYF. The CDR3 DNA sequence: TGTGCCAGCAGGCTATGGGGGACAGGGGGCCACGAGCAGTACTTC.

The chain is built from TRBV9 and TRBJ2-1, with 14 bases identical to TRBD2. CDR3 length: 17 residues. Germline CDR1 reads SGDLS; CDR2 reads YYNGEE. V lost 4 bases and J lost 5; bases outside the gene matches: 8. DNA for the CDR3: TGTGCCAGCAGCATAAGGACTAGCGGGAGGCCCCACAATGAGCAGTTCTTC. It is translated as CASSIRTSGRPHNEQFF.

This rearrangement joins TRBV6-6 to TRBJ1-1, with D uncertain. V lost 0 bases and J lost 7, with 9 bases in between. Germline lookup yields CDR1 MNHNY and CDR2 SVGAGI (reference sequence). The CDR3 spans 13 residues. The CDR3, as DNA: TGTGCCAGCAGTTACTCGAACGTGCGTGAAGCTTTCTTT. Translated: CASSYSNVREAFF.

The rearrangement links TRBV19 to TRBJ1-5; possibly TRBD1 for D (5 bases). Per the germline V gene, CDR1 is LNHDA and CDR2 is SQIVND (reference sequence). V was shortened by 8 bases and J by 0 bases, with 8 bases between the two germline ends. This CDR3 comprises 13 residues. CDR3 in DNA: TGTGCCAGTCAAAGGGGTAGCAATCAGCCCCAGCATTTT. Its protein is CASQRGSNQPQHF.

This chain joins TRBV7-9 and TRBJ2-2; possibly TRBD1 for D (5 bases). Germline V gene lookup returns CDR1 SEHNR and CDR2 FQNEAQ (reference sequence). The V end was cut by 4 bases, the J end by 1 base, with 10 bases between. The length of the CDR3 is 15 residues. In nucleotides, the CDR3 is TGTGCCAGCAGCTCGCTGGACAAGAACACCGGGGAGCTGTTTTTT. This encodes CASSSLDKNTGELFF.

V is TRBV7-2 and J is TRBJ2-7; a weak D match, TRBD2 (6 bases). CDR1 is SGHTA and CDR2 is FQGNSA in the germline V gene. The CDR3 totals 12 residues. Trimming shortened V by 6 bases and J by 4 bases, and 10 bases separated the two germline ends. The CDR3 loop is CASREAGYEQYF. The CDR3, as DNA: TGTGCCAGCAGGGAAGCGGGTTACGAGCAGTACTTC.

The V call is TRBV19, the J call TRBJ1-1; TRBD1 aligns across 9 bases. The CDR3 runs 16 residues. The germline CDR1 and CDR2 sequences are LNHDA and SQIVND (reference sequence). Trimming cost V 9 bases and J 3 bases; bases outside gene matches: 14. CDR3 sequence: CASDPGQGVSYTEAFF. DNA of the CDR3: TGTGCCAGCGATCCGGGACAGGGAGTAAGTTACACTGAAGCTTTCTTT.

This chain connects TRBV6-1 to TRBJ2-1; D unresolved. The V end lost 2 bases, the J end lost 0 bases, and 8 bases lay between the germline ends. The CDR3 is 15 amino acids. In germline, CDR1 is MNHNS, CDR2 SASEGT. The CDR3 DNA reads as TGTGCCAGCAGTGAACGGCGGAGCTCCTACAATGAGCAGTTCTTC. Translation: CASSERRSSYNEQFF.

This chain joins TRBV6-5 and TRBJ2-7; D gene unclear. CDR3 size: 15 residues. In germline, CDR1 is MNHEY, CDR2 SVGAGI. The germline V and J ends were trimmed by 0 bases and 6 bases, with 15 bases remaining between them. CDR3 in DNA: TGTGCCAGCAGTTACTCGAGTCCGGTCCCCCTCGAGCAGTACTTC. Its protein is CASSYSSPVPLEQYF.

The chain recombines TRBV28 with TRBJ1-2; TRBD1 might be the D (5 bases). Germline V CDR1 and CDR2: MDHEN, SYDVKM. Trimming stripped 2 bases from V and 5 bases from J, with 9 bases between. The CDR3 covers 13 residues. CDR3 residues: CASSLLGVYGYTF. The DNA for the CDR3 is TGTGCCAGCAGTTTACTAGGGGTTTATGGCTACACCTTC.

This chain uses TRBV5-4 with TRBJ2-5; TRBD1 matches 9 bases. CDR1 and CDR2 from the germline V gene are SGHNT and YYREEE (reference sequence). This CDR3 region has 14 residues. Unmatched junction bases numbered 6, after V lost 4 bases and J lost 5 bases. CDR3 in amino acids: CASSTRDREETQYF. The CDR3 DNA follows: TGTGCCAGCAGCACCCGGGACAGGGAGGAGACCCAGTACTTC.

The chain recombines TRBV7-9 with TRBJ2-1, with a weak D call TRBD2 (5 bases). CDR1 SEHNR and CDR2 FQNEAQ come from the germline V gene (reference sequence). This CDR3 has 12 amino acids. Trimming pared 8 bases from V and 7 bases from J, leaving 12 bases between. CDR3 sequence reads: CASGPGENEQFF. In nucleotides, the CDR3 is TGTGCCAGCGGTCCCGGGGAAAATGAGCAGTTCTTC. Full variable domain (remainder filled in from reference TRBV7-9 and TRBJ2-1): DTGVSQNPRHKITKRGQNVTFRCDPISEHNRLYWYRQTLGQGPEFLTYFQNEAQLEKSRLLSDRFSAERPKGSFSTLEIQRTEQGDSAMYLCASGPGENEQFFGPGTRLTVL.